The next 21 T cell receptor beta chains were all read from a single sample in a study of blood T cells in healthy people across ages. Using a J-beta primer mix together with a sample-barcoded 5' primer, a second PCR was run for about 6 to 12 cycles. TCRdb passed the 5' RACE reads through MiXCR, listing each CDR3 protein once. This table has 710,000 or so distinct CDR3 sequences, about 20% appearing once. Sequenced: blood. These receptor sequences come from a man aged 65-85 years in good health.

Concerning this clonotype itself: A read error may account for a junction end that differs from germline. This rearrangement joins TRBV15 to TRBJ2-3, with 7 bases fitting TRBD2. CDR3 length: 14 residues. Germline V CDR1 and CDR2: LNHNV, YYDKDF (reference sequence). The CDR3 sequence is CAASREAGTDTQYF. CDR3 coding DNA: TGTGCCGCCAGCAGGGAAGCGGGGACAGATACGCAGTATTTT.

The CDR3 DNA sequence: TGTGCCAGCAGGACCTTCGTAGGCGTTCGCTCCTACGAGCAGTACTTC. It specifies CASRTFVGVRSYEQYF. The chain uses TRBV6-1 and TRBJ2-7; D is unresolved. The length of the CDR3 is 16 residues. V was trimmed by 6 bases and J by 0 bases, leaving 18 bases between them. Germline assignment: CDR1 MNHNS and CDR2 SASEGT.

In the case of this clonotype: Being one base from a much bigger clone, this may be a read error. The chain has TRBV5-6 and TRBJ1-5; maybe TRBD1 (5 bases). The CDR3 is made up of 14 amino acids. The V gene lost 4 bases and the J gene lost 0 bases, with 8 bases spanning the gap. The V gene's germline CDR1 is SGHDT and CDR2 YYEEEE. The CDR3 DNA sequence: TGTGCCAGCAGCCGGGGCGGTAGCAATCAGCCCCAGCATTTT. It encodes CASSRGGSNQPQHF.

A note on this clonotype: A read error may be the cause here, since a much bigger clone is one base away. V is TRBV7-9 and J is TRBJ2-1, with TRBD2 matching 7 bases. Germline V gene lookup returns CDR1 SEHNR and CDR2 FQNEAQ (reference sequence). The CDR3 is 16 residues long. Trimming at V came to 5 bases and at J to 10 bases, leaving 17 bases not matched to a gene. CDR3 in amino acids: CASSPRRSGEAGEQFF. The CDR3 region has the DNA TGTGCCAGCAGCCCTAGGAGGAGCGGGGAGGCAGGGGAGCAGTTCTTC.

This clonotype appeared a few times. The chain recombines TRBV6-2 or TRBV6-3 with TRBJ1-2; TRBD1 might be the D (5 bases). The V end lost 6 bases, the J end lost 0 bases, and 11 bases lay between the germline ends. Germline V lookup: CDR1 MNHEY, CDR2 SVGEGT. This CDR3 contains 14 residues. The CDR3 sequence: CASSPPGPNYGYTF. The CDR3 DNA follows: TGTGCCAGCAGCCCCCCAGGGCCTAACTATGGCTACACCTTC.

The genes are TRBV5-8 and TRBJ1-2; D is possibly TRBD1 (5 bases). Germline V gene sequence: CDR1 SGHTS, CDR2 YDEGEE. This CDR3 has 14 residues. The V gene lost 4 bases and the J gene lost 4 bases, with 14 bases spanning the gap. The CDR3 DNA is TGTGCCAGCAGCCCAGGGTTGGCGGGCTATGGCTACACCTTC. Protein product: CASSPGLAGYGYTF.

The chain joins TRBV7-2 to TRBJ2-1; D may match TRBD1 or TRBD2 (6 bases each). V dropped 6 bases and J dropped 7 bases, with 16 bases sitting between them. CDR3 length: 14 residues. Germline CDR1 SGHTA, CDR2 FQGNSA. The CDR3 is CASRGGRGANEQFF. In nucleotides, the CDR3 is TGTGCCAGCAGAGGGGGGCGCGGGGCTAATGAGCAGTTCTTC.

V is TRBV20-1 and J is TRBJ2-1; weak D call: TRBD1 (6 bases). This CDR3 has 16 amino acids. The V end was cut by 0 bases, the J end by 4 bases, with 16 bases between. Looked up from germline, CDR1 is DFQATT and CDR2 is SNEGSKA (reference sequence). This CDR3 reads CSARDTQGGDYNEQFF. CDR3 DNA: TGCAGTGCTAGAGATACCCAAGGGGGAGATTACAATGAGCAGTTCTTC.

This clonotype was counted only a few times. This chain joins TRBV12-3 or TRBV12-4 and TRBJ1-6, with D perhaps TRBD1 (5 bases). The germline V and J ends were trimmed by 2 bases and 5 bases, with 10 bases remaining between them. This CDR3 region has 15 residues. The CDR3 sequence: CASSLRGLDNSPLHF. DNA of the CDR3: TGTGCCAGCAGTTTACGGGGCCTAGATAATTCACCCCTCCACTTT.

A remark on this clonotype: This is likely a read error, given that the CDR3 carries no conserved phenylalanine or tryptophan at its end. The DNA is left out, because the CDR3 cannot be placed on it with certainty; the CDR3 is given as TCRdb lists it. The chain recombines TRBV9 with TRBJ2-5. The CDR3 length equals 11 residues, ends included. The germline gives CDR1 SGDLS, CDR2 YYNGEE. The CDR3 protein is CASSAKREWFV.

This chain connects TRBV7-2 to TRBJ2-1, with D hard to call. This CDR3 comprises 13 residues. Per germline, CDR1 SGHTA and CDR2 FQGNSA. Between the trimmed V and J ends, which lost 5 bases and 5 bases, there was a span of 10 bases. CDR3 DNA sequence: TGTGCCAGCAGCGCCCAGAGAAACAATGAGCAGTTCTTC. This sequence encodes CASSAQRNNEQFF.

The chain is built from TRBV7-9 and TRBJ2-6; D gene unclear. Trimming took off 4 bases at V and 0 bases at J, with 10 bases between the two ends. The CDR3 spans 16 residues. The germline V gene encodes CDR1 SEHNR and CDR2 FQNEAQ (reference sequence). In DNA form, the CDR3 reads TGTGCCAGCAGCTCGAAACCGGTCTCTGGGGCCAACGTCCTGACTTTC. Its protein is CASSSKPVSGANVLTF.

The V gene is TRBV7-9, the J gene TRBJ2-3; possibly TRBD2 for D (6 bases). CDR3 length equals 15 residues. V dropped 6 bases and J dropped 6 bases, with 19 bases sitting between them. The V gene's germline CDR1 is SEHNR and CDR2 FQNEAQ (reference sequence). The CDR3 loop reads CASSFNSGVPDTQYF. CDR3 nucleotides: TGTGCCAGCAGTTTTAATTCGGGAGTCCCCGATACGCAGTATTTT.

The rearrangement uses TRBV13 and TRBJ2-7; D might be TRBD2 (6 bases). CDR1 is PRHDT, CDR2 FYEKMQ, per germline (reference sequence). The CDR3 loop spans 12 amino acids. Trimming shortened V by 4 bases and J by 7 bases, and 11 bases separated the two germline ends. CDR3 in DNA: TGTGCCAGCAGCTCCCCGGGGGTGGAGCAGTACTTC. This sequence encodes CASSSPGVEQYF.

The CDR3 nucleotides are TGTGCCAGCAGGGCTCCACAGGGATCCTATGGCTACACCTTC. Protein sequence: CASRAPQGSYGYTF. This rearrangement joins TRBV6-5 to TRBJ1-2; D is perhaps TRBD1 (6 bases). Germline V gene sequence: CDR1 MNHEY, CDR2 SVGAGI. The V end was cut by 6 bases, the J end by 4 bases, with 15 bases between. The CDR3 length is 14 residues.

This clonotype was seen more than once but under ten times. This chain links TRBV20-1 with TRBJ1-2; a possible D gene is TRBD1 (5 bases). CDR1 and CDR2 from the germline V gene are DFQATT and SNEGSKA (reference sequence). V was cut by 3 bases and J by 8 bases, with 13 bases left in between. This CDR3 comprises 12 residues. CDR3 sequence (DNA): TGCAGTGCTAGGGGGGGGAATGGCGGCTACACCTTC. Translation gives CSARGGNGGYTF.

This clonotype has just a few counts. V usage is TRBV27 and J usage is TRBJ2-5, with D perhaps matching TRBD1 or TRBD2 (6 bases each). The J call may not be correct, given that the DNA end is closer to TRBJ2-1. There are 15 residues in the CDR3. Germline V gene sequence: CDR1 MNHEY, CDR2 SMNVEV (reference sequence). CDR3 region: CASRPMGGPRYEQFF. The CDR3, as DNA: TGTGCCAGCAGACCCATGGGGGGCCCCAGGTATGAGCAGTTCTTC.

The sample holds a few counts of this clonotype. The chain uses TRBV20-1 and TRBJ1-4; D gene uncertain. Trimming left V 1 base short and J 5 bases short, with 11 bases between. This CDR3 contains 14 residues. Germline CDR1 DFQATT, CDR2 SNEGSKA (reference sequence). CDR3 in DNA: TGCAGTGCTAGAGTTCGGCCGGTGAATGAAAAACTGTTTTTT. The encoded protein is CSARVRPVNEKLFF.

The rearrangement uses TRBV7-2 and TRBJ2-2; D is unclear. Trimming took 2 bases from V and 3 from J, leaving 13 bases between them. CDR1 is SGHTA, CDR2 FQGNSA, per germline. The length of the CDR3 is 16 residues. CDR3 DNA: TGTGCCAGCAGCTTAAATGCTGGAACTTACACCGGGGAGCTGTTTTTT. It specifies CASSLNAGTYTGELFF.

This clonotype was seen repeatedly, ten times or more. Here the CDR3 reads CASTPSWGIKETQYF. In nucleotides, the CDR3 is TGTGCCAGCACTCCCAGTTGGGGAATCAAAGAGACCCAGTACTTC. The chain combines TRBV6-5 with TRBJ2-5; D is undetermined. The CDR3 runs 15 residues. Germline CDR1 and CDR2: MNHEY and SVGAGI. Trimming took off 7 bases at V and 3 bases at J, with 18 bases between the two ends.

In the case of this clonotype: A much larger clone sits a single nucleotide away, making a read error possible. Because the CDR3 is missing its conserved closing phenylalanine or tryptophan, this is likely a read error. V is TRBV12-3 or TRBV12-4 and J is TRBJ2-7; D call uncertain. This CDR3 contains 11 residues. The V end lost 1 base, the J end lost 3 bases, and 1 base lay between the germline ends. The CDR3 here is CASSLVYEQYL. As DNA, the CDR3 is TGTGCCAGCAGTTTAGTCTACGAGCAGTACTTG.